The 24 T cell receptor beta chains given below trace back to one sample, sequenced in a study of shared clonotypes between healthy human individuals. Profiling relied on immunoSEQ multiplex PCR, and the TCRdb table lists in-frame clones only, not all of them. Of 490,000 or so clones listed, 79% are singletons. Sequencing was performed on PBMCs. The receptors stem from a woman aged 40-49 years in good health. Some clones in this sample may be carry-over from other donors' samples.

Worth noting for this clone: One junction end disagrees with the germline gene, perhaps due to a read error. The CDR3, as DNA: TGTGCCAGTATCGGACTCCCGGGGGATTCCTTTATCTTC. Amino acid sequence: CASIGLPGDSFIF. This chain joins TRBV19 and TRBJ2-1; D might be TRBD2 (6 bases). The CDR3 is 13 residues long. In germline, CDR1 is LNHDA, CDR2 SQIVND (reference sequence). The entire variable domain, with the rest obtained from reference TRBV19 and TRBJ2-1, is as follows: DGGITQSPKYLFRKEGQNVTLSCEQNLNHDAMYWYRQDPGQGLRLIYYSQIVNDFQKGDIAEGYSVSREKKESFPLTVTSAQKNPTAFYLCASIGLPGDSFIFGPGTRLTVL.

Here the CDR3 DNA reads TGTGCCAGCAGTTCCTACCTGGGACAACCCCAGCATTTT. This codes for CASSSYLGQPQHF. The J gene is TRBJ1-5, the V gene TRBV28, with TRBD1 as a possible D gene (6 bases). Trimming removed 4 bases at V and 10 bases at J, with 14 bases between. Germline V gene sequence: CDR1 MDHEN, CDR2 SYDVKM. There are 13 residues in the CDR3. Combining the CDR3 with reference TRBV28 and TRBJ1-5 gives the whole variable domain DVKVTQSSRYLVKRTGEKVFLECVQDMDHENMFWYRQDPGLGLRLIYFSYDVKMKEKGDIPEGYSVSREKKERFSLILESASTNQTSMYLCASSSYLGQPQHFGDGTRLSIL.

The chain joins TRBV19 to TRBJ2-3; D is unresolved. This CDR3 is built from 15 residues. In germline, CDR1 is LNHDA, CDR2 SQIVND (reference sequence). The ends were cut back, 7 bases at V and 1 base at J, with 15 bases in the middle. The CDR3 region has the DNA TGTGCCAGTACCAACACCATTTGGGGCACAGATACGCAGTATTTT. Translated, it gives CASTNTIWGTDTQYF. Complete variable domain (other parts from reference TRBV19 and TRBJ2-3): DGGITQSPKYLFRKEGQNVTLSCEQNLNHDAMYWYRQDPGQGLRLIYYSQIVNDFQKGDIAEGYSVSREKKESFPLTVTSAQKNPTAFYLCASTNTIWGTDTQYFGPGTRLTVL.

V gene TRBV5-8 combines with J gene TRBJ2-7; tentatively, D is TRBD2 (6 bases). V gave up 0 bases and J gave up 1 base, with 20 bases separating them. This CDR3 region has 18 residues. The germline CDR1 and CDR2 sequences are SGHTS and YDEGEE. DNA for the CDR3: TGTGCCAGCAGCTTGGGAGGATCCGGACTAAAGGGGTCCTACGAGCAGTACTTC. It yields the protein CASSLGGSGLKGSYEQYF.

This clone was seen only once. The chain has TRBV5-1 and TRBJ2-7; D gene ambiguous. The CDR3 consists of 15 residues. V lost 0 bases, J lost 2 bases, and 12 bases lay in between. Per germline, CDR1 SGHRS and CDR2 YFSETQ. DNA for the CDR3: TGCGCCAGCAGCTTGGAAGCAGGTGGGACCTACGAGCAGTACTTC. Amino acids: CASSLEAGGTYEQYF.

V is TRBV7-8 and J is TRBJ2-5, with 7 bases aligning to TRBD2. J gave up 7 bases and V 1 base, and 0 bases lay outside the gene matches. Germline V gene lookup returns CDR1 SGHVS and CDR2 FQNEAQ. CDR3 size: 12 residues. The CDR3 loop reads CASSLGGGTQYF. CDR3 bases: TGTGCCAGCAGCTTAGGGGGGGGGACCCAGTACTTC.

The chain is built from TRBV15 and TRBJ2-1, with 14 bases that match TRBD2. Germline V gene data show CDR1 as LNHNV and CDR2 as YYDKDF (reference sequence). There are 16 residues in the CDR3. V lost 1 base and J lost 7; bases outside the gene matches: 3. This chain's CDR3 is CATSRVGTSGRNEQFF. The DNA for the CDR3 is TGTGCCACCAGCAGAGTCGGGACTAGCGGGAGAAATGAGCAGTTCTTC.

V and J are TRBV11-2 and TRBJ2-5; 7 positions match TRBD2. Germline V lookup: CDR1 SGHAT, CDR2 FQNNGV. V lost 0 bases, J lost 7 bases, and 5 bases stayed unmatched. This CDR3 is built from 14 residues. CDR3 amino acids: CASSLDLAVRTQYF. The CDR3 bases are TGTGCCAGCAGCTTAGACCTAGCGGTGAGGACCCAGTACTTC. The entire variable domain, with the rest obtained from reference TRBV11-2 and TRBJ2-5, is as follows: EAGVAQSPRYKIIEKRQSVAFWCNPISGHATLYWYQQILGQGPKLLIQFQNNGVVDDSQLPKDRFSAERLKGVDSTLKIQPAKLEDSAVYLCASSLDLAVRTQYFGPGTRLLVL.

This chain connects TRBV7-2 to TRBJ2-5; the match to TRBD2 covers 8 bases. Unmatched junction bases numbered 6, after V lost 5 bases and J lost 7 bases. The germline gives CDR1 SGHTA, CDR2 FQGNSA. The CDR3 contains 13 residues. The CDR3 spells CASSTPGGGTQYF. CDR3 DNA: TGTGCCAGCAGCACACCCGGGGGGGGGACCCAGTACTTC.

This chain connects TRBV5-1 to TRBJ2-1; a possible D gene is TRBD2 (6 bases). This CDR3 is 16 amino acids long. Germline V lookup: CDR1 SGHRS, CDR2 YFSETQ. V was trimmed by 1 base and J by 0 bases, leaving 11 bases between them. The CDR3 loop is CASSLTGDSSYNEQFF. CDR3 nucleotide sequence: TGCGCCAGCAGCTTGACCGGGGACTCCTCCTACAATGAGCAGTTCTTC.

The chain is built from TRBV7-9 and TRBJ2-1; possibly TRBD2 for D (5 bases). The CDR3 spans 15 residues. Germline V lookup: CDR1 SEHNR, CDR2 FQNEAQ (reference sequence). V lost 4 bases and J 7 bases, leaving 17 bases between the germline ends. The CDR3 loop reads CASSSRSGLPNEQFF. The CDR3 nucleotides read TGTGCCAGCAGCTCTCGAAGCGGACTCCCAAATGAGCAGTTCTTC.

This sequence joins TRBV27 and TRBJ2-5; possible D gene TRBD1, 7 bases. The ends were cut back, 7 bases at V and 5 bases at J, with 17 bases in the middle. The CDR3 extends over 14 amino acids. The germline CDR1 and CDR2 sequences are MNHEY and SMNVEV (reference sequence). The chain's CDR3 is CASTNRGGTETQYF. The CDR3 DNA is TGTGCCAGCACGAACAGGGGAGGAACGGAGACCCAGTACTTC.

In its sample, this clone was seen a few times. V usage is TRBV27 and J usage is TRBJ2-3; weak D call: TRBD2 (5 bases). The V gene's germline CDR1 is MNHEY and CDR2 SMNVEV (reference sequence). Deletions cut 4 bases from V and 5 bases from J, with 10 bases between. CDR3 length equals 13 residues. CDR3 in amino acids: CASSSRALDTQYF. DNA for the CDR3: TGTGCCAGCAGTTCGAGGGCCCTAGATACGCAGTATTTT.

The chain carries TRBV5-5 and TRBJ1-5, with D possibly being TRBD1 (6 bases). The CDR3 sequence is 15 residues long. Between the trimmed V and J ends, which lost 4 bases and 1 base, there was a span of 12 bases. Germline CDR1 reads SGHKS; CDR2 reads YYEKEE (reference sequence). The CDR3 reads CASSLQGWSNQPQHF. The CDR3 DNA follows: TGTGCCAGCAGCCTACAGGGCTGGAGCAATCAGCCCCAGCATTTT. The entire variable domain, with the rest obtained from reference TRBV5-5 and TRBJ1-5, is as follows: DAGVTQSPTHLIKTRGQQVTLRCSPISGHKSVSWYQQVLGQGPQFIFQYYEKEERGRGNFPDRFSARQFPNYSSELNVNALLLGDSALYLCASSLQGWSNQPQHFGDGTRLSIL.

The chain carries TRBV6-5 and TRBJ2-5, with TRBD1 as a possible D gene (5 bases). The CDR3 consists of 15 residues. Per the germline V gene, CDR1 is MNHEY and CDR2 is SVGAGI. V dropped 5 bases and J dropped 2 bases, with 15 bases sitting between them. This CDR3 reads CASSTPQTGQETQYF. For the CDR3, the DNA is TGTGCCAGCAGTACTCCCCAAACAGGACAAGAGACCCAGTACTTC.

Only one count was recorded for this clone. The gene calls are TRBV5-1 and TRBJ1-3, with D possibly being TRBD1 (5 bases). This CDR3 has 16 residues. Trimming stripped 2 bases from V and 0 bases from J, with 12 bases between. Germline V gene data show CDR1 as SGHRS and CDR2 as YFSETQ. The chain's CDR3 is CASSLQTAASGNTIYF. Here the CDR3 DNA reads TGCGCCAGCAGCTTACAGACAGCAGCCTCTGGAAACACCATATATTTT. The whole variable domain, filled in from reference TRBV5-1 and TRBJ1-3, reads KAGVTQTPRYLIKTRGQQVTLSCSPISGHRSVSWYQQTPGQGLQFLFEYFSETQRNKGNFPGRFSGRQFSNSRSEMNVSTLELGDSALYLCASSLQTAASGNTIYFGEGSWLTVV.

The chain has TRBV4-1 and TRBJ2-2, with TRBD1 as a possible D gene (5 bases). The germline V and J ends were trimmed by 0 bases and 7 bases, with 18 bases remaining between them. Per germline, CDR1 MGHRA and CDR2 YSYEKL. The CDR3 loop spans 17 amino acids. The CDR3, as DNA: TGCGCCAGCAGCCAAGACCCGCCTCCAGGGATTATCGGGGAGCTGTTTTTT. Amino acids: CASSQDPPPGIIGELFF.

The chain couples TRBV25-1 to TRBJ2-2; D unclear. The germline V gene encodes CDR1 MGHDK and CDR2 SYGVNS. Trimming pared 6 bases from V and 1 base from J, leaving 12 bases between. CDR3 length: 15 amino acids. The CDR3 DNA is TGTGCCAGCAGCCTCGCCGGCGTGAACACCGGGGAGCTGTTTTTT. Protein: CASSLAGVNTGELFF.

The genes are TRBV5-1 and TRBJ2-7, with TRBD2 identical over 8 bases. In germline, CDR1 is SGHRS, CDR2 YFSETQ. Trimming took 0 bases from V and 0 from J; bases not matched to a gene: 2. The CDR3 covers 15 residues. The CDR3 sequence is CASSLGAGDSYEQYF. The CDR3 nucleotides read TGCGCCAGCAGCTTGGGAGCGGGAGACTCCTACGAGCAGTACTTC.

This clone was detected only once. The rearrangement links TRBV7-6 to TRBJ2-6; a weak D match, TRBD1 (5 bases). V was cut by 5 bases and J by 0 bases, with 11 bases left in between. Germline CDR1 is SGHVS and CDR2 is FNYEAQ. The CDR3 has 16 residues. Here the CDR3 reads CASSPRQPSGANVLTF. CDR3 coding DNA: TGTGCCAGCAGCCCACGACAGCCCTCTGGGGCCAACGTCCTGACTTTC.

The chain recombines TRBV6-1 with TRBJ2-1; D is unclear. The length of the CDR3 is 12 residues. Germline CDR1 reads MNHNS; CDR2 reads SASEGT. Between the trimmed V and J ends, which lost 7 bases and 9 bases, there was a span of 13 bases. The CDR3 here is CASTLTWGEQFF. The CDR3 region has the DNA TGTGCCAGCACCCTAACCTGGGGTGAGCAGTTCTTC.

The V and J genes are TRBV5-1 and TRBJ2-1, with 13 nucleotides matching TRBD2. The CDR3 consists of 16 residues. The trim removed 0 bases at V and 8 bases at J, leaving 5 bases unmatched. From germline, CDR1 is SGHRS and CDR2 YFSETQ. The DNA for the CDR3 is TGCGCCAGCAGCTTGGGGACTAGCGGGAGCACTGATGAGCAGTTCTTC. This sequence encodes CASSLGTSGSTDEQFF.

This clone was seen only a few times. The V gene is TRBV2, the J gene TRBJ2-6, with 7 positions matching TRBD2. The CDR3 is 16 amino acids. Trimming removed 2 bases from V and 0 bases from J; junction bases left unmatched: 1. In germline, CDR1 is SNHLY, CDR2 FYNNEI. CDR3 nucleotide sequence: TGTGCCAGCAGTGAATTAGCGGGCTCTGGGGCCAACGTCCTGACTTTC. Its translation is CASSELAGSGANVLTF. The full variable domain, with the rest looked up from reference TRBV2 and TRBJ2-6, is EPEVTQTPSHQVTQMGQEVILRCVPISNHLYFYWYRQILGQKVEFLVSFYNNEISEKSEIFDDQFSVERPDGSNFTLKIRSTKLEDSAMYFCASSELAGSGANVLTFGAGSRLTVL.

This clone occurred a few times. The chain has TRBV30 and TRBJ1-1; D is undetermined. The germline CDR1 and CDR2 sequences are GTSNPN and SVGIG (reference sequence). The CDR3 consists of 13 residues. Trimming stripped 7 bases from V and 1 base from J, with 13 bases between. The CDR3 DNA follows: TGTGCCTCCCGCGGGAATTCGAACACTGAAGCTTTCTTT. Protein sequence: CASRGNSNTEAFF.